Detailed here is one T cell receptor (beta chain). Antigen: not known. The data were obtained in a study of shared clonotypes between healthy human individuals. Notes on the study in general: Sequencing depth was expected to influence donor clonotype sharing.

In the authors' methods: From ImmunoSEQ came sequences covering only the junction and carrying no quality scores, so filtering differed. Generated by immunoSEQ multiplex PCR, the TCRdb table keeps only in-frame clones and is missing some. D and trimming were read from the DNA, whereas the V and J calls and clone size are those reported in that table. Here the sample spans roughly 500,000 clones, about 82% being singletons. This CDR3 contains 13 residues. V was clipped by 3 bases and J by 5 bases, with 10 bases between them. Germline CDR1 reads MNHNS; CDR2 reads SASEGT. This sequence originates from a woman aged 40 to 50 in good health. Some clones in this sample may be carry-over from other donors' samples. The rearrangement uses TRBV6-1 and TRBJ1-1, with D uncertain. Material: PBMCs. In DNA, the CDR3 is TGTGCCAGCAGTGAGCAGAGTATTACTGAAGCTTTCTTT. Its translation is CASSEQSITEAFF.